The subject of this entry is one T cell receptor (beta chain). The sample originates from a study of shared T cell receptors in the human thymus. Sequenced by immunoSEQ multiplex PCR; TCRdb stores in-frame clones only, minus some. The table shows 450,000 to 650,000 clones, with approximately 78% occurring only once. With 0 bases removed from V and 0 bases from J, the gap between germline ends came to 15 bases. The CDR3 sequence is 17 residues long. The germline V gene has CDR1 GTSNPN and CDR2 SVGIG (reference sequence). These data are also associated with another study on human thymus T cells. As that study records: Thymus specimens were resections from corrective heart surgery. Overlap was high between thymic repertoires from unrelated individuals, as reported in related research.

The sequenced sample consisted of thymocytes. The gene calls are TRBV30 and TRBJ2-4; D is uncertain. This TCR came from a boy in the first two years of life with a congenital heart defect. CDR3: CAWSVRLGALAKNIQYF. The CDR3 DNA reads TGTGCCTGGAGTGTGAGGCTAGGCGCGCTAGCCAAAAACATTCAGTACTTC.